These T cell receptor beta chains were read from a single sample in a study of blood T cell repertoires in COVID-19. The repertoire was sequenced with immunoSEQ multiplex PCR; TCRdb's copy has only in-frame clones and lacks some. The repertoire holds roughly 90,000 clones, around 80% seen once, with roughly 30% in the top ten. Sequencing was carried out using peripheral blood. Receptors were obtained from an elderly woman with active or convalescent COVID-19. Both conserved end residues are part of each CDR3. The D gene is left open where the match is weak. Clone size is not always given. Where it is, it says once, few, many or a class for expanded clones.

clone_size,v_call,d_call,j_call,cdr3_aa,cdr3_nt
.,TRBV21-1,.,TRBJ2-3,CASSKKGVSSGITPPAQYF,TGTGCCAGCAGCAAAAAAGGGGTCTCTAGCGGGATAACCCCCCCTGCGCAGTATTTT
.,TRBV6-1,TRBD1,TRBJ2-2,CASSDRAGTVNTGELFF,TGTGCCAGCAGTGACCGAGCCGGGACAGTCAACACCGGGGAGCTGTTTTTT
few,TRBV5-1,.,TRBJ1-1,CASKTANPNTEAFF,TGCGCCAGCAAGACAGCTAATCCGAACACTGAAGCTTTCTTT
few,TRBV7-9,.,TRBJ1-3,CASSPPGGLGYF,TGTGCCAGCAGCCCCCCTGGAGGTCTGGGATATTTT
.,TRBV11-3,.,TRBJ2-3,CASSRLITTDTQYF,TGTGCCAGCAGCCGACTAATCACCACAGATACGCAGTATTTT
.,TRBV2,TRBD2,TRBJ2-5,CASSVAGVQETQYF,TGTGCCAGCAGTGTAGCGGGAGTCCAAGAGACCCAGTACTTC
once,TRBV5-6,TRBD2,TRBJ2-1,CASSMSGLAGYNEQFF,TGTGCCAGCAGCATGAGCGGACTAGCGGGGTACAATGAGCAGTTCTTC
.,TRBV11-2,TRBD1,TRBJ2-7,CASSPRTGAFFSYEQYF,TGTGCCAGCAGCCCTCGGACAGGGGCGTTCTTCTCCTACGAGCAGTACTTC
.,TRBV28,.,TRBJ2-1,CASSLLASRSYNEQFF,TGTGCCAGCAGTTTATTGGCTAGTCGCTCCTACAATGAGCAGTTCTTC
.,TRBV9,TRBD1,TRBJ1-2,CASSVPGGSIYTF,TGTGCCAGCAGCGTCCCAGGGGGCTCGATCTACACCTTC
.,TRBV21-1,.,TRBJ2-7,CASSYPGVYEQYF,TGTGCCAGCAGCTATCCAGGGGTGTACGAGCAGTACTTC
.,TRBV9,TRBD2,TRBJ2-7,CASSVGWLADYEQYF,TGTGCCAGCAGCGTAGGTTGGCTAGCGGACTACGAGCAGTACTTC
few,TRBV5-1,.,TRBJ1-3,CASSLALGLSGNTIYF,TGCGCCAGCAGCTTGGCCTTAGGACTCTCTGGAAACACCATATATTTT
.,TRBV18,TRBD1,TRBJ2-3,CASSPQGKGGADTQYF,TGTGCCAGCTCACCTCAGGGGAAAGGGGGCGCAGATACGCAGTATTTT
.,TRBV27,TRBD2,TRBJ2-5,CASSLSPTLTSGEETQYF,TGTGCCAGCAGTTTATCCCCTACACTGACTAGCGGGGAAGAGACCCAGTACTTC
.,TRBV6-5,.,TRBJ1-1,CASSYSTPLGNTEAFF,TGTGCCAGCAGTTACTCGACTCCCCTGGGGAACACTGAAGCTTTCTTT
.,TRBV27,TRBD2,TRBJ2-7,CASSFSGLAGAEQYF,TGTGCCAGCAGTTTTTCCGGACTAGCGGGGGCCGAGCAGTACTTC
.,TRBV20-1,TRBD1,TRBJ1-2,CSASLTGDYGYTF,TGCAGTGCTAGTCTGACAGGGGACTATGGCTACACCTTC
.,TRBV7-2,.,TRBJ2-3,CASSLWLDSTTDTQYF,TGTGCCAGCAGCTTGTGGTTGGACAGTACCACAGATACGCAGTATTTT
few,TRBV5-1,TRBD1,TRBJ2-7,CASSLETRDRGPYEQYF,TGCGCCAGCAGCTTGGAAACCAGGGACAGGGGCCCCTACGAGCAGTACTTC
.,TRBV19,.,TRBJ1-1,CASSTGAMNTEAFF,TGTGCCAGTAGTACAGGGGCTATGAACACTGAAGCTTTCTTT
.,TRBV19,TRBD1,TRBJ2-6,CASSIQGGRASGANVLTF,TGTGCCAGTAGTATACAAGGGGGCCGGGCATCTGGGGCCAACGTCCTGACTTTC
.,TRBV2,.,TRBJ1-2,CASTLRGPGANYGYTF,TGTGCCAGCACTCTCCGGGGTCCAGGGGCTAACTATGGCTACACCTTC
.,TRBV5-1,TRBD2,TRBJ2-5,CASSGGASGTQETQYF,TGCGCCAGCAGCGGGGGGGCTAGCGGGACCCAAGAGACCCAGTACTTC
.,TRBV5-1,TRBD2,TRBJ2-7,CASSASGRVYEQYF,TGCGCCAGCAGCGCTAGCGGGAGAGTCTACGAGCAGTACTTC
.,TRBV11-2,TRBD1,TRBJ2-1,CASSQRTGGGNEQFF,TGTGCCAGCAGCCAGAGGACAGGGGGAGGGAATGAGCAGTTCTTC
.,TRBV7-8,.,TRBJ2-5,CASSLGLGMWETQYF,TGTGCCAGCAGCTTAGGACTCGGTATGTGGGAGACCCAGTACTTC
.,TRBV28,TRBD1,TRBJ2-5,CASSWGTGVVAQYF,TGTGCCAGCAGTTGGGGGACAGGTGTGGTGGCCCAGTACTTC
.,TRBV5-5,.,TRBJ2-3,CASSRGFPVTDTQYF,TGTGCCAGCAGCCGCGGGTTCCCCGTCACAGATACGCAGTATTTT
.,TRBV3-1/TRBV3-2,TRBD2,TRBJ2-1,CASSPGTSGIDEQFF,TGTGCCAGCAGCCCAGGGACTAGCGGGATCGATGAGCAGTTCTTC
.,TRBV9,TRBD1,TRBJ1-4,CASSLHGTGAGANEKLFF,TGTGCCAGCAGCCTACATGGGACAGGGGCTGGAGCTAATGAAAAACTGTTTTTT
.,TRBV18,TRBD1,TRBJ1-1,CASSPSGTGDTEAFF,TGTGCCAGCTCACCCTCCGGGACAGGGGACACTGAAGCTTTCTTT
few,TRBV2,.,TRBJ1-5,CASSERGSTNQPQHF,TGTGCCAGCAGTGAAAGAGGGTCCACCAATCAGCCCCAGCATTTT
.,TRBV7-8,.,TRBJ1-4,CASSLDGGLSEKLFF,TGTGCCAGCAGCTTAGACGGGGGTTTGAGCGAAAAACTGTTTTTT
.,TRBV2,TRBD2,TRBJ2-2,CASSILAGGTGELFF,TGTGCCAGCAGTATCCTAGCGGGAGGCACCGGGGAGCTGTTTTTT
.,TRBV23-1,TRBD2,TRBJ2-5,CASSQSGAGGRETQYF,TGCGCCAGCAGTCAATCTGGCGCGGGAGGGCGAGAGACCCAGTACTTC